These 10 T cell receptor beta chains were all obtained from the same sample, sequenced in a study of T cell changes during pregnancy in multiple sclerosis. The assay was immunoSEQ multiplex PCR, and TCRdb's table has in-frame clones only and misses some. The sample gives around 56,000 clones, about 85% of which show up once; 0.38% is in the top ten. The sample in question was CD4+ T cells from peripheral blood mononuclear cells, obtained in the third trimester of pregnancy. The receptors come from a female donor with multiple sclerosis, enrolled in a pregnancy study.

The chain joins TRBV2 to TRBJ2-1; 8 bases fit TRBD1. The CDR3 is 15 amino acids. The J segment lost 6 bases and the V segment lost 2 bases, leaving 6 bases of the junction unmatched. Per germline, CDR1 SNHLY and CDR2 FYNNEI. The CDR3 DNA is TGTGCCAGCAGTGAACAGGGGGCGGTCTCCAATGAGCAGTTCTTC. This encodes CASSEQGAVSNEQFF. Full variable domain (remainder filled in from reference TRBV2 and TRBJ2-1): EPEVTQTPSHQVTQMGQEVILRCVPISNHLYFYWYRQILGQKVEFLVSFYNNEISEKSEIFDDQFSVERPDGSNFTLKIRSTKLEDSAMYFCASSEQGAVSNEQFFGPGTRLTVL.

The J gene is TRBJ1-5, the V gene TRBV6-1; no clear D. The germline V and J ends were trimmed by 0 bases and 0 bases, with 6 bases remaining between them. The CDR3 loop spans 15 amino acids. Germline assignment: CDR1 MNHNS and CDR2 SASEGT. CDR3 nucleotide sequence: TGTGCCAGCAGTGAAGCCCCAGGTAGCAATCAGCCCCAGCATTTT. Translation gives CASSEAPGSNQPQHF.

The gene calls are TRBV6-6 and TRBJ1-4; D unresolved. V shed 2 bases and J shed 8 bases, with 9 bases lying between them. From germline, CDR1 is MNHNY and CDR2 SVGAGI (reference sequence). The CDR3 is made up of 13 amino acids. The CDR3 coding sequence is TGTGCCAGCAGTTACGAGGGATTGGAAAAACTGTTTTTT. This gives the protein CASSYEGLEKLFF.

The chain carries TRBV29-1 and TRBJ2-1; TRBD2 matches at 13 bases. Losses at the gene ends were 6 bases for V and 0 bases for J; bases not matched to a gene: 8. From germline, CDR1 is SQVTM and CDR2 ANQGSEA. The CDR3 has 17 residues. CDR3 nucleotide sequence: TGCAGCGTAGCCGGGACTAGCGGGGATAGCTCCTACAATGAGCAGTTCTTC. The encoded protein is CSVAGTSGDSSYNEQFF.

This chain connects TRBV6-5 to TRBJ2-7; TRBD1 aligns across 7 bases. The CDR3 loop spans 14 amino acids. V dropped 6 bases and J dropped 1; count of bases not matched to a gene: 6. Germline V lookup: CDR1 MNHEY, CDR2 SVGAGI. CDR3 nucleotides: TGTGCCAGCAGGTCCCCGGACAGGTCCTACGAGCAGTACTTC. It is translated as CASRSPDRSYEQYF.

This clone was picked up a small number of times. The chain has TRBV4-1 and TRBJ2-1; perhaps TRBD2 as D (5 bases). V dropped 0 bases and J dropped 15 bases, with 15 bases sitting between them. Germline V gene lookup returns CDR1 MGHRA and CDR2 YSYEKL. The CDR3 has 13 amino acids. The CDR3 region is CASSQEGQRRTFF. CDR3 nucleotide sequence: TGCGCCAGCAGCCAAGAAGGCCAGCGGAGAACGTTCTTC.

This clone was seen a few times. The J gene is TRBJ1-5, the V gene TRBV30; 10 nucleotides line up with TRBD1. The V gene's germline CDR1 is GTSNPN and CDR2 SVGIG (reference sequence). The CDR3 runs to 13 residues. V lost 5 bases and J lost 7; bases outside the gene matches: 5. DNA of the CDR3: TGTGCCTGGGCCGGGACAGGGGACCAGCCCCAGCATTTT. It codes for CAWAGTGDQPQHF.

The CDR3 is CASSESMGGSGYNEQFF. The CDR3 DNA follows: TGTGCCAGCAGTGAGTCGATGGGCGGGAGTGGTTACAATGAGCAGTTCTTC. The rearrangement joins TRBV6-4 to TRBJ2-1; 7 positions match TRBD2. Per germline, CDR1 MRHNA and CDR2 SNTAGT. The length of the CDR3 is 17 residues. V lost 3 bases to trimming and J lost 4 bases; unmatched junction nucleotides: 12.

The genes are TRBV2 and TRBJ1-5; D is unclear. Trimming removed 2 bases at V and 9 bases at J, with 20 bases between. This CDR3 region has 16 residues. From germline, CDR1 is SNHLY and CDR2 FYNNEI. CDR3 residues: CASSERGGYNHWPQHF. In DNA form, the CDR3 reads TGTGCCAGCAGTGAACGGGGAGGGTATAATCATTGGCCCCAGCATTTT.

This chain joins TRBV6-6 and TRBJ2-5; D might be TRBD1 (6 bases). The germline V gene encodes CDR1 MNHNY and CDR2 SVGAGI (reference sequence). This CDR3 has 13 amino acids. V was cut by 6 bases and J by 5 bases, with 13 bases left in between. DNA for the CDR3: TGTGCCAGCAGACGACAGGTTTCGGAGACCCAGTACTTC. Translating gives CASRRQVSETQYF.